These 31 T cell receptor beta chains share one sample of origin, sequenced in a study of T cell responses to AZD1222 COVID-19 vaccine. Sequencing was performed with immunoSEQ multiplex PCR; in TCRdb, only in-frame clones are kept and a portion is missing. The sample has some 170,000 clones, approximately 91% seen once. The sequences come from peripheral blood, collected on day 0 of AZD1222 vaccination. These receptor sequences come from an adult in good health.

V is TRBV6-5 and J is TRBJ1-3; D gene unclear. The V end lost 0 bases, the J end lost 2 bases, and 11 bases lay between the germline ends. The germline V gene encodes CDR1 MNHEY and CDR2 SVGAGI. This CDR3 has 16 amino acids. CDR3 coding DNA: TGTGCCAGCAGTTACTCGGCGGGGAATACTGGAAACACCATATATTTT. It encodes CASSYSAGNTGNTIYF.

The CDR3 loop is CASSISGQGAEAFF. The CDR3 bases are TGCGCCAGCAGCATCTCGGGACAGGGGGCTGAAGCTTTCTTT. V usage is TRBV5-1 and J usage is TRBJ1-1, with 11 positions matching TRBD1. V lost 4 bases, J lost 6 bases, and 5 bases stayed unmatched. The CDR3 spans 14 residues. In germline, CDR1 is SGHRS, CDR2 YFSETQ.

The CDR3 here is CASSDSGGTGNEQFF. Written as DNA, the CDR3 is TGTGCCAGCAGTGACTCGGGGGGGACAGGGAATGAGCAGTTCTTC. This sequence joins TRBV6-4 and TRBJ2-1, with TRBD1 identical over 9 bases. The germline CDR1 and CDR2 sequences are MRHNA and SNTAGT. V lost 0 bases and J lost 7; bases outside the gene matches: 4. The CDR3 contains 15 residues.

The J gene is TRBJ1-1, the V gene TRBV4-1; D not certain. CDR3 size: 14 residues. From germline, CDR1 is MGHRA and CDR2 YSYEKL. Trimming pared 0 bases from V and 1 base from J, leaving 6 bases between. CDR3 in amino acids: CASSQDRANTEAFF. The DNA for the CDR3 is TGCGCCAGCAGCCAAGATAGGGCGAACACTGAAGCTTTCTTT.

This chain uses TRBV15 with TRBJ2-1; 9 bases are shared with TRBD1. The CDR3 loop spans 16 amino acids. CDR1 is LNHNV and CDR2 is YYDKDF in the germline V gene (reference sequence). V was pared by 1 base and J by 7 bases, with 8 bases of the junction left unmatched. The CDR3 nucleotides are TGTGCCACCAGCAGAGTCCCGGACAGGGGAGGGAATGAGCAGTTCTTC. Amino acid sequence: CATSRVPDRGGNEQFF.

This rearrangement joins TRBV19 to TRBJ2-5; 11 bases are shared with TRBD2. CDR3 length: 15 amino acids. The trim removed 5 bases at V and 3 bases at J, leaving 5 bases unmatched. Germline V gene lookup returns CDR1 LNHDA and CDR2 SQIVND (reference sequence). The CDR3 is CASSPQLAGEETQYF. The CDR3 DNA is TGTGCCAGTAGTCCCCAACTAGCGGGGGAAGAGACCCAGTACTTC.

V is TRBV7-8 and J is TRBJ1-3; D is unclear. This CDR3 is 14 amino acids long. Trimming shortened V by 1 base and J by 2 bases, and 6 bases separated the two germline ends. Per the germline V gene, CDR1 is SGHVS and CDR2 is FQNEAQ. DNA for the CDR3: TGTGCCAGCAGCTTAGGGGCCGCTGGAAACACCATATATTTT. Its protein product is CASSLGAAGNTIYF.

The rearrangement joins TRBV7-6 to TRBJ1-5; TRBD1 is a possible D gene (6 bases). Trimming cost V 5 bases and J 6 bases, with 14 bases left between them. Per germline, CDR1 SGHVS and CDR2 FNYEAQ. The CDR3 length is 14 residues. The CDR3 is CASSADSWGQPQHF. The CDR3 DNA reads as TGTGCCAGCAGCGCGGACAGTTGGGGTCAGCCCCAGCATTTT.

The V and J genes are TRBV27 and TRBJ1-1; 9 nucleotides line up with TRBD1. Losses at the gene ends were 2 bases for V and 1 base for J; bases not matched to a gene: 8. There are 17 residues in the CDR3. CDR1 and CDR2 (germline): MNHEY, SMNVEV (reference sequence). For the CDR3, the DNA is TGTGCCAGCAGTTTAAGGGGACAGGGAGCCGGGAACACTGAAGCTTTCTTT. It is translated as CASSLRGQGAGNTEAFF.

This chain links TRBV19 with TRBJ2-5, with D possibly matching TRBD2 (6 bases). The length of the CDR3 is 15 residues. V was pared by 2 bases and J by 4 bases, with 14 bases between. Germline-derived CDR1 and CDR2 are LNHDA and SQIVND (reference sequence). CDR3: CASSISGNGGETQYF. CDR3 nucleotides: TGTGCCAGTAGTATATCTGGGAACGGGGGAGAGACCCAGTACTTC.

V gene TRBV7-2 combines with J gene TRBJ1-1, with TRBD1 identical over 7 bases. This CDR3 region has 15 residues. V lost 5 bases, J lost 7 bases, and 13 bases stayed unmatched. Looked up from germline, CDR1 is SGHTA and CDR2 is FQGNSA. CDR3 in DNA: TGTGCCAGCAGCCCTACGGGAGGGGGCGGCGGTGAAGCTTTCTTT. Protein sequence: CASSPTGGGGGEAFF.

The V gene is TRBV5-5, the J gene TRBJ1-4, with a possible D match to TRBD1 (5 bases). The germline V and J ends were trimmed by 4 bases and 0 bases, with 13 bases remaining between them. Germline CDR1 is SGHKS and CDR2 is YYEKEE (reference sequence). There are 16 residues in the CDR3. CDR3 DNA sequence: TGTGCCAGCAGCCAGCCCCAGGGTGCAACTAATGAAAAACTGTTTTTT. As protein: CASSQPQGATNEKLFF.

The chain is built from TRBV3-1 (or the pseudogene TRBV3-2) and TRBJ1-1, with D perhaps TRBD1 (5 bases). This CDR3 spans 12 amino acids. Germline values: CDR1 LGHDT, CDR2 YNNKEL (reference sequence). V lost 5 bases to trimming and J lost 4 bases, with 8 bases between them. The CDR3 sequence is CASSSGITEAFF. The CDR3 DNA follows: TGTGCCAGCAGCTCAGGGATCACTGAAGCTTTCTTT.

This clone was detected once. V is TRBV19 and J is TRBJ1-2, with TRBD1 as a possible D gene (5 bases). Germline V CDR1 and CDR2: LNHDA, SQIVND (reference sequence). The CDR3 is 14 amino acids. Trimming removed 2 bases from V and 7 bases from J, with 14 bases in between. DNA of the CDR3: TGTGCCAGTAGTATACAACAGGCGATGGGTGGCTACACCTTC. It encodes CASSIQQAMGGYTF.

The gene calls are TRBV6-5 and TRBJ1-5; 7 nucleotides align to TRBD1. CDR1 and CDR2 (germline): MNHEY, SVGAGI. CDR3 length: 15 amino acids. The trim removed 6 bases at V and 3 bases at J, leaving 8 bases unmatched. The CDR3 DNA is TGTGCCAGCAGGGCGGCGACAGGGTACAATCAGCCCCAGCATTTT. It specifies CASRAATGYNQPQHF.

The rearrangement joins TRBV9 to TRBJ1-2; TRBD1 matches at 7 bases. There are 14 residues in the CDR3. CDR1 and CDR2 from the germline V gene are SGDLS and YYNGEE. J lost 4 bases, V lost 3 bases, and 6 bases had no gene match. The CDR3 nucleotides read TGTGCCAGCAGCGCTGGGACAGAGGGCTATGGCTACACCTTC. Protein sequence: CASSAGTEGYGYTF.

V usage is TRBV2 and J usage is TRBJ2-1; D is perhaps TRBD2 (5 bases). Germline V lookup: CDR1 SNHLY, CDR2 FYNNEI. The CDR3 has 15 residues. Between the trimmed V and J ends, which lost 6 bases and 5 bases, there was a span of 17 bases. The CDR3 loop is CASRGQAVSDNEQFF. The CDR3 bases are TGTGCCAGCAGGGGCCAAGCGGTTAGTGACAATGAGCAGTTCTTC.

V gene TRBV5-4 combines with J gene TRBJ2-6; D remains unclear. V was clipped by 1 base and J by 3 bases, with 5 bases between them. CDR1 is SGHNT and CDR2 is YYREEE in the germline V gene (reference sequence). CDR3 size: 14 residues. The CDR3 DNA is TGTGCCAGCAGCTTGTCTTTTGGGGCCAACGTCCTGACTTTC. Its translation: CASSLSFGANVLTF. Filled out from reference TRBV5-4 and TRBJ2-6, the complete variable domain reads ETGVTQSPTHLIKTRGQQVTLRCSSQSGHNTVSWYQQALGQGPQFIFQYYREEENGRGNFPPRFSGLQFPNYSSELNVNALELDDSALYLCASSLSFGANVLTFGAGSRLTVL.

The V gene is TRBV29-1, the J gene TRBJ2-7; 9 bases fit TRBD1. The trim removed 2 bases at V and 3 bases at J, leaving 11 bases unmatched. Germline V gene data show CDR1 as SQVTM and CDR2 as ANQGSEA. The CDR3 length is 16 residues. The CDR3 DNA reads TGCAGCGTTGAAAATTATGGGACAGGGAAGGGCTACGAGCAGTACTTC. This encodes CSVENYGTGKGYEQYF.

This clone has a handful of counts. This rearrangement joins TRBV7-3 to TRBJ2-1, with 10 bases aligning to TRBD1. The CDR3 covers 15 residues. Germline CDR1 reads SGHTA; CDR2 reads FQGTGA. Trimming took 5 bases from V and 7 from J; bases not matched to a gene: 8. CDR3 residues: CASSQAGQGVNEQFF. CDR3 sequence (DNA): TGTGCCAGCAGCCAGGCCGGACAGGGGGTAAATGAGCAGTTCTTC.

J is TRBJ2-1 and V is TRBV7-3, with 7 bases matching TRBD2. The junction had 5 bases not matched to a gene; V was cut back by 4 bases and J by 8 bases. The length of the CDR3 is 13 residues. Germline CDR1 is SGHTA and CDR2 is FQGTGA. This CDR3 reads CASSSGGGDEQFF. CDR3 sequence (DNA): TGTGCCAGCAGCTCGGGGGGAGGCGATGAGCAGTTCTTC.

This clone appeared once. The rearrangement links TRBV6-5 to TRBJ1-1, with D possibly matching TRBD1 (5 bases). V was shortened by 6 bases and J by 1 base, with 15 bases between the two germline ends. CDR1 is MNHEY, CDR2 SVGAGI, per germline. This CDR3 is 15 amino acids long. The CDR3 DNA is TGTGCCAGCAGCCCCCTCGGGGGAAGGAACACTGAAGCTTTCTTT. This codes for CASSPLGGRNTEAFF.

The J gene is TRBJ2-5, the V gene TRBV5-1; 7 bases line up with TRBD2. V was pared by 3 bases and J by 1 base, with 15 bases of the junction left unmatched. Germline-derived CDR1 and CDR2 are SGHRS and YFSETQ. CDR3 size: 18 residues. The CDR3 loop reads CASSSAGTTTRIQETQYF. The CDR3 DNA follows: TGCGCCAGCAGCTCAGCAGGGACTACCACTAGGATCCAAGAGACCCAGTACTTC.

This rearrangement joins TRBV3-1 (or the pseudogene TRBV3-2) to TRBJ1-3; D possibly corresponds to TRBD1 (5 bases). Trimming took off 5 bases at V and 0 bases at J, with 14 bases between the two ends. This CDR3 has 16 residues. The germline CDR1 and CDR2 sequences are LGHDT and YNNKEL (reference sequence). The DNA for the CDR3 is TGTGCCAGCAGCTTCCGACAGTTGAGCTCTGGAAACACCATATATTTT. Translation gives CASSFRQLSSGNTIYF.

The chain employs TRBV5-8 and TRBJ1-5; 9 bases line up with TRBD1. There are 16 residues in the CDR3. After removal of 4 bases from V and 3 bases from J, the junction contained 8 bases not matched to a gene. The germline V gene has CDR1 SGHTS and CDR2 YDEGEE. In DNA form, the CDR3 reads TGTGCCAGCAGCCCCTGGACAGGGGAGTACAATCAGCCCCAGCATTTT. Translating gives CASSPWTGEYNQPQHF.

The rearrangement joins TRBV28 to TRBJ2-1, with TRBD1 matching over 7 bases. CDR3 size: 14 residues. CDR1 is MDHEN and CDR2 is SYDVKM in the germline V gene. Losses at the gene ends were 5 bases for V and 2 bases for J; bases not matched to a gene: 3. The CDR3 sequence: CASSGTATYNEQFF. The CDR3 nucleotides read TGTGCCAGCAGTGGGACAGCAACCTACAATGAGCAGTTCTTC.

The CDR3 reads CASSLARLTEAFF. The CDR3 DNA reads as TGTGCCAGCAGCTTAGCGCGCTTAACTGAAGCTTTCTTT. V usage is TRBV7-2 and J usage is TRBJ1-1; D not resolved. CDR1 is SGHTA and CDR2 is FQGNSA in the germline V gene. V dropped 0 bases and J dropped 5 bases, with 7 bases sitting between them. The CDR3 extends over 13 amino acids.

The CDR3 nucleotides read TGTGCCAGCAGCCAAGCGGGGAAAGATACGCAGTATTTT. Its protein product is CASSQAGKDTQYF. The gene calls are TRBV3-1 (or the pseudogene TRBV3-2) and TRBJ2-3; TRBD2 is a possible D gene (5 bases). The CDR3 sequence is 13 residues long. V lost 1 base, J lost 5 bases, and 7 bases lay in between. The germline gives CDR1 LGHDT, CDR2 YNNKEL (reference sequence).

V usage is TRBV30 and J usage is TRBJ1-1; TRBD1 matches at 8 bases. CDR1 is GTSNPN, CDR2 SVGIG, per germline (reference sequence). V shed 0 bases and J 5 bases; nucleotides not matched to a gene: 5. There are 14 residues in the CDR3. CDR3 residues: CAWSVGQGATEAFF. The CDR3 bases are TGTGCCTGGAGTGTCGGGCAGGGGGCGACTGAAGCTTTCTTT.

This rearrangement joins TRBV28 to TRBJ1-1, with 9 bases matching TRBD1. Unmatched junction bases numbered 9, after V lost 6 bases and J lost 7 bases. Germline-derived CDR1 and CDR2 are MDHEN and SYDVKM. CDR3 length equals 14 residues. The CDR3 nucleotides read TGTGCCAGCAGATCGCACGGGACAGGGTTTGAAGCTTTCTTT. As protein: CASRSHGTGFEAFF. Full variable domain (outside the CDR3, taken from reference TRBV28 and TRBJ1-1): DVKVTQSSRYLVKRTGEKVFLECVQDMDHENMFWYRQDPGLGLRLIYFSYDVKMKEKGDIPEGYSVSREKKERFSLILESASTNQTSMYLCASRSHGTGFEAFFGQGTRLTVV.

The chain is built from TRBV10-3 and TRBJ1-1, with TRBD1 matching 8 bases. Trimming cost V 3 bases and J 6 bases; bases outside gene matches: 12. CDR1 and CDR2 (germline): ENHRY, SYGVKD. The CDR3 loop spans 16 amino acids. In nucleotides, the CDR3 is TGTGCCATCAGTGAAGTGGACAGGGAAGTAGGCGCTGAAGCTTTCTTT. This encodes CAISEVDREVGAEAFF.